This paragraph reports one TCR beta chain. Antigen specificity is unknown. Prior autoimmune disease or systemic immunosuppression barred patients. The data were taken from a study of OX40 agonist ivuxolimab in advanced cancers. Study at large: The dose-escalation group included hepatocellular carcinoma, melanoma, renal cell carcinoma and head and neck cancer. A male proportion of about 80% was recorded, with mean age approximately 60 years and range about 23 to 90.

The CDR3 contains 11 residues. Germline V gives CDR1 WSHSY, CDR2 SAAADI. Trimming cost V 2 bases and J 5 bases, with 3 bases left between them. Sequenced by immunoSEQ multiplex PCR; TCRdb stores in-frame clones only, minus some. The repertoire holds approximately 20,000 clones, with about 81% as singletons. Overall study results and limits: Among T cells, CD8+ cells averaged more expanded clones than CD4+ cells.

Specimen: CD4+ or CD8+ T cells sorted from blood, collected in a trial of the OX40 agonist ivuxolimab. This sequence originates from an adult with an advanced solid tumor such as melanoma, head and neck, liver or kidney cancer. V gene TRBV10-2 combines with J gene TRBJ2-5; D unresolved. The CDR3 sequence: CASSEEETQYF. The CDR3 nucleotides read TGCGCCAGCAGTGAGGAGGAGACCCAGTACTTC.